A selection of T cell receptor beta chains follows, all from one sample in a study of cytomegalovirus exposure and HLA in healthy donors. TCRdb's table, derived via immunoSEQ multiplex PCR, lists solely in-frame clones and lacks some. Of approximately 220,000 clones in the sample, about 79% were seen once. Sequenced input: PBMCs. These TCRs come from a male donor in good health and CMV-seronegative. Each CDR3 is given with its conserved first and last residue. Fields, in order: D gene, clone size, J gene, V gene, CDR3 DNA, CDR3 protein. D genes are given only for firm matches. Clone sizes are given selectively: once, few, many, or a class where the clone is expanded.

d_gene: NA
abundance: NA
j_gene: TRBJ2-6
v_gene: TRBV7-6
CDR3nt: TGTGCCAGCAGCTTTGGGGGGTCTGGGGCCAACGTCCTGACTTTC
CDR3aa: CASSFGGSGANVLTF

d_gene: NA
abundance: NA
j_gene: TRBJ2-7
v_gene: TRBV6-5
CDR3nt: TGTGCCAGCAGTTACAGTGAGGAATCCTACGAGCAGTACTTC
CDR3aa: CASSYSEESYEQYF

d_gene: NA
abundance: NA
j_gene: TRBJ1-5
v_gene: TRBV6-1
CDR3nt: TGTGCCAGCAGTGGATGGAGGGATAGCAATCAGCCCCAGCATTTT
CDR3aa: CASSGWRDSNQPQHF

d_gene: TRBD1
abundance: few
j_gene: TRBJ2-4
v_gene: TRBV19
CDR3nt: TGTGCCAGTAGCCGACAGGGGGGCAAAAACATTCAGTACTTC
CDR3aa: CASSRQGGKNIQYF

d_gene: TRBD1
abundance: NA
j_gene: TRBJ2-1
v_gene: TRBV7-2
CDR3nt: TGTGCCAGCAGCCGCAGGGGGAGAAGTGGTGAGCAGTTCTTC
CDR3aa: CASSRRGRSGEQFF

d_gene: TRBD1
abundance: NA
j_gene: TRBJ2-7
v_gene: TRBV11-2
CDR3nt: TGTGCCAGCAGCTTCACAGGGGACGCACGCTACGAGCAGTACTTC
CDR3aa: CASSFTGDARYEQYF

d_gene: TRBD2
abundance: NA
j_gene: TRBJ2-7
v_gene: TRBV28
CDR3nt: TGCTCTAGCGGGCGCTACGAGCAGTACTTC
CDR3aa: CSSGRYEQYF

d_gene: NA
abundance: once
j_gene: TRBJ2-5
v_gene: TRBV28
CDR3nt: NA
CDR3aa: CASSFLAGGETQYF

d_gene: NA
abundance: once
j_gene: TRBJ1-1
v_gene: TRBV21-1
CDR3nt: TGTGCCAGCAGCTCCCAGAGAGGGAACACTGAAGCTTTCTTT
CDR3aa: CASSSQRGNTEAFF

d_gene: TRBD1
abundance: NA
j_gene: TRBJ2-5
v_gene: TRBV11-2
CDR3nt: TGTGCCAGCAGCATTCTAGGGACAGTTCAAGAGACCCAGTACTTC
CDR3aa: CASSILGTVQETQYF

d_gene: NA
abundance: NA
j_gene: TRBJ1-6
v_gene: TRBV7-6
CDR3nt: TGTGCCAGCAGCCTGGACAGACTTAATTCACCCCTCCACTTT
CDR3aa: CASSLDRLNSPLHF

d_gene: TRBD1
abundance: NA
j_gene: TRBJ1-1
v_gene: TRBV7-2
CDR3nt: TGTGCCAGCAGCTTAGTTGGGACAGGGCGTCAAGGTGAAGCTTTCTTT
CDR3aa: CASSLVGTGRQGEAFF

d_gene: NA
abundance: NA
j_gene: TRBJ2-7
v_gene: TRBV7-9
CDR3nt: TGTGCCAGCAGCTCGAGAGCGCGGGAGCAGTACTTC
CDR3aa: CASSSRAREQYF

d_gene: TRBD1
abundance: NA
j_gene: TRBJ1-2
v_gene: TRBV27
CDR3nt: TGTGCCAGCAGTTTCGGCGGGACAGGGGCTGGCTACACCTTC
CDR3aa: CASSFGGTGAGYTF

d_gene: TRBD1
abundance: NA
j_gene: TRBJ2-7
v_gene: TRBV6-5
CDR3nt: TGTGCCAGCAGTTCCGCTGGACAGGAGAGCTCCTACGAGCAGTACTTC
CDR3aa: CASSSAGQESSYEQYF

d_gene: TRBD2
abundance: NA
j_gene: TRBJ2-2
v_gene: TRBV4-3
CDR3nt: TGCGCCAGCAGCCAAGTAGCGGGGGCGGGCGGGGAGCTGTTTTTT
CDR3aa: CASSQVAGAGGELFF

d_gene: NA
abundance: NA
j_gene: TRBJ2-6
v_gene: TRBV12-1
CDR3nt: TGTGCCAGCAGCTTATGTAGCGGGAGTAGGACTGGGGCCAACGTCCTGACTTTC
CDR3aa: CASSLCSGSRTGANVLTF

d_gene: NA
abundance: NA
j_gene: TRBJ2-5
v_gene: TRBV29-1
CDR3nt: TGCAGCGCCTGGTCGGGGCAAGAGACCCAGTACTTC
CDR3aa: CSAWSGQETQYF